Detailed here is one T cell receptor beta chain. Sequencing used immunoSEQ multiplex PCR; TCRdb keeps in-frame clones, though not all of them. The data hold about 160,000 clones, with about nine tenths observed a single time. The CDR3 runs to 13 residues. Germline V gene sequence: CDR1 SGDLS, CDR2 YYNGEE. These data come from a study of T cell responses to AZD1222 COVID-19 vaccine. The sequences come from peripheral blood, collected on day 0 of AZD1222 vaccination. The origin of this receptor is an adult in good health. V gene TRBV9 combines with J gene TRBJ1-5; perhaps TRBD1 as D (5 bases). For the CDR3, the DNA is TGTGACACCTCGGGGCTTGGCAATCAGCCCCAGCATTTT. It yields the protein CDTSGLGNQPQHF.